These T cell receptor beta chains were read from a single sample in a study of cytomegalovirus exposure and HLA in healthy donors. Method: immunoSEQ multiplex PCR; TCRdb's copy keeps in-frame clones and lacks some. The data contain 150,000 to 200,000 clones, 60% to 80% of them singletons. The source material was PBMCs. The source of these receptors is a woman between 35 and 50 years old in good health and CMV-seronegative. CDR3s leave out the opening cysteine and the closing phenylalanine or tryptophan.

v_call,cdr3_length,cdr3_aa
TRBV10-3,11,AITEDFHNEQF
TRBV27,11,ASSYARGAEQY
TRBV7-9,10,ASSPPGAPLH
TRBV19,11,ASTPRGRKEAF
TRBV6-1,10,AAAVSTDTQY
TRBV11-3,11,ASSQTGGDGYT
TRBV19,14,ASSRQQGLYSNGLT
TRBV7-3,14,ASSSVGGGGYNEQF
TRBV11-2,14,ASSSPAARGSNEQF
TRBV4-2,13,ASSPPGLAAGELF
TRBV6-4,14,ASSLKMTGYTDTQY
TRBV25-1,13,ASSGRLGSDNEQF
TRBV5-1,14,ASSLAPTGLTYEQY
TRBV5-1,17,ASSLVPTGGLSSNQPQH
TRBV7-9,13,ASSVRQGMNTEAF
TRBV15,13,ATSRDRVSGNTIY
TRBV7-9,13,ASRTSGRAGGELF
TRBV28,12,ASSLLRAGAEAF
TRBV25-1,12,ASSPTGGNEKLF